These 29 T cell receptor beta chains share one sample of origin, sequenced in a study of T cells in Graves' hyperthyroidism and ophthalmopathy. TCR beta CDR3 regions were amplified from RNA transcripts. The study used the HTBI primer set for a first-round RT-PCR of the TCR CDR3. Using its own MiXCR run on the multiplex PCR reads, TCRdb lists one record per CDR3 protein. The sample carries about 640,000 distinct CDR3 sequences, less than 25% recorded once. Input material: blood. The receptors here all came from a man under 40 with Graves' ophthalmopathy.

This clonotype was seen at least ten times. CDR3 region: CASSLYTGDWYGYTF. In DNA form, the CDR3 reads TGTGCCAGCAGTTTATATACAGGGGATTGGTATGGCTACACCTTC. The chain combines TRBV28 with TRBJ1-2, with TRBD1 matching 7 bases. Germline CDR1 MDHEN, CDR2 SYDVKM. The CDR3 has 15 residues. J lost 5 bases, V lost 1 base, and 7 bases had no gene match.

This clonotype was picked up one time. The J gene is TRBJ2-7, the V gene TRBV27; D possibly matches TRBD1 or TRBD2 (5 bases each). This CDR3 comprises 16 residues. Germline-derived CDR1 and CDR2 are MNHEY and SMNVEV (reference sequence). V lost 5 bases, J lost 0 bases, and 17 bases lay in between. CDR3 residues: CASSPTPGTGSYEQYF. In nucleotides, the CDR3 is TGTGCCAGCAGTCCTACCCCCGGGACGGGCTCCTACGAGCAGTACTTC.

This clonotype was detected ten times or more. V and J are TRBV27 and TRBJ1-2; no clear D. The CDR3 sequence is 13 residues long. V lost 2 bases to trimming and J lost 8 bases, with 12 bases between them. The germline V gene has CDR1 MNHEY and CDR2 SMNVEV (reference sequence). This CDR3 reads CASSLVAGKGYTF. The CDR3 DNA follows: TGTGCCAGCAGTTTAGTGGCGGGGAAGGGCTACACCTTC.

The rearrangement joins TRBV19 to TRBJ1-1, with D unresolved. The CDR3 loop spans 13 amino acids. V was cut by 5 bases and J by 2 bases, with 9 bases left in between. The germline gives CDR1 LNHDA, CDR2 SQIVND (reference sequence). The CDR3 region is CASSHQTNTEAFF. Here the CDR3 DNA reads TGTGCCAGTAGTCACCAGACCAACACTGAAGCTTTCTTT.

The chain recombines TRBV7-9 with TRBJ2-7, with 7 bases fitting TRBD1. CDR1 and CDR2 from the germline V gene are SEHNR and FQNEAQ (reference sequence). The CDR3 totals 14 residues. The J segment lost 3 bases and the V segment lost 5 bases, leaving 7 bases of the junction unmatched. The CDR3 sequence: CASSQGQTHYEQYF. The CDR3 DNA is TGTGCCAGCAGCCAGGGACAGACGCACTACGAGCAGTACTTC.

In this sample, this clonotype turned up a few times. The V gene is TRBV6-1, the J gene TRBJ1-3; 10 nucleotides line up with TRBD1. This CDR3 contains 16 residues. Germline V lookup: CDR1 MNHNS, CDR2 SASEGT. J lost 2 bases, V lost 5 bases, and 6 bases had no gene match. The DNA for the CDR3 is TGTGCCAGCAGTACTACCGGGACAGGGGCTGGAAACACCATATATTTT. Its translation: CASSTTGTGAGNTIYF.

This clonotype has more than one count but fewer than ten. The CDR3 loop is CATSEGQFNEQFF. CDR3 bases: TGTGCCACCAGCGAGGGACAATTCAATGAGCAGTTCTTC. The gene calls are TRBV15 and TRBJ2-1, with a tentative D call TRBD1 (6 bases). The CDR3 consists of 13 residues. The V end lost 5 bases, the J end lost 6 bases, and 11 bases lay between the germline ends. In germline, CDR1 is LNHNV, CDR2 YYDKDF (reference sequence).

This clonotype has just a few counts. The chain recombines TRBV11-1 with TRBJ2-2, with 8 bases lining up with TRBD1. Germline V lookup: CDR1 SGHAT, CDR2 FQDESV (reference sequence). This CDR3 has 20 residues. V lost 0 bases and J lost 5; bases outside the gene matches: 17. In nucleotides, the CDR3 is TGTGCCAGCAGCTTAGCGGGAATGGGACAGGTGTTCGGCCCTACCGGGGAGCTGTTTTTT. Protein sequence: CASSLAGMGQVFGPTGELFF.

This clonotype was detected only a few times. The V and J genes are TRBV9 and TRBJ2-5, with D perhaps matching TRBD2 (5 bases). The V and J ends lost 3 bases and 5 bases respectively, with 17 bases between them. From germline, CDR1 is SGDLS and CDR2 YYNGEE. The CDR3 sequence is 15 residues long. CDR3 nucleotides: TGTGCCAGCAGCGAAAGTGTGGGTAGAGGGGAGACCCAGTACTTC. Translating it yields CASSESVGRGETQYF.

This clonotype was detected many times. The chain is built from TRBV3-1 and TRBJ2-7; D call uncertain. V was clipped by 4 bases and J by 6 bases, with 10 bases between them. The CDR3 has 12 amino acids. Germline V gene sequence: CDR1 LGHDT, CDR2 YNNKEL (reference sequence). The CDR3 spells CASSLRPSEQYF. The CDR3 nucleotides read TGTGCCAGCAGCCTCCGTCCAAGCGAGCAGTACTTC.

The chain carries TRBV29-1 and TRBJ2-5; the D is unclear. The CDR3 contains 15 residues. The V and J ends lost 4 bases and 4 bases respectively, with 19 bases between them. The germline CDR1 and CDR2 sequences are SQVTM and ANQGSEA. CDR3 DNA sequence: TGCAGCGTTGGCACAGTGGGTATTACGTTAGAGACCCAGTACTTC. It codes for CSVGTVGITLETQYF.

The CDR3 is CASRNSGTFLNTEAFF. The CDR3 DNA reads as TGTGCCAGCAGAAACTCCGGGACCTTCTTGAACACTGAAGCTTTCTTT. The chain has TRBV19 and TRBJ1-1; a weak D match, TRBD1 (5 bases). Germline V gene data show CDR1 as LNHDA and CDR2 as SQIVND (reference sequence). This CDR3 is 16 amino acids long. V dropped 9 bases and J dropped 0 bases, with 20 bases sitting between them.

This clonotype was picked up a small number of times. This chain joins TRBV6-2 or TRBV6-3 and TRBJ1-2; D perhaps matches TRBD1 (6 bases). This CDR3 is 14 amino acids long. V lost 5 bases and J 8 bases, leaving 18 bases between the germline ends. Germline V CDR1 and CDR2: MNHEY, SVGEGT. The chain's CDR3 is CASSPGGGVLGYTF. Written as DNA, the CDR3 is TGTGCCAGCAGTCCCGGCGGGGGCGTATTAGGCTACACCTTC.

The chain recombines TRBV7-9 with TRBJ1-4; 8 bases line up with TRBD1. The germline gives CDR1 SEHNR, CDR2 FQNEAQ (reference sequence). The ends lost 4 bases at V and 0 bases at J; junction bases unmatched: 4. The CDR3 consists of 16 residues. The CDR3 DNA follows: TGTGCCAGCAGCTCCGGACAGGGCGCAACTAATGAAAAACTGTTTTTT. Encoded protein: CASSSGQGATNEKLFF.

Ten or more counts support this clonotype. The J gene is TRBJ2-7, the V gene TRBV7-2; 8 bases align to TRBD2. CDR3 length: 16 residues. Germline CDR1 is SGHTA and CDR2 is FQGNSA. V lost 6 bases, J lost 2 bases, and 12 bases stayed unmatched. The CDR3: CASSRSGGLVPYEQYF. The CDR3 region has the DNA TGTGCCAGCAGTCGGAGCGGGGGACTGGTCCCCTACGAGCAGTACTTC.

This clonotype was recorded at least ten times. The chain joins TRBV20-1 to TRBJ1-1; TRBD1 is a possible D gene (5 bases). The V and J ends lost 2 bases and 4 bases respectively, with 11 bases between them. This CDR3 comprises 13 residues. Germline V gene sequence: CDR1 DFQATT, CDR2 SNEGSKA (reference sequence). The CDR3 DNA is TGCAGTGCTAGACATAGTACAGGCACTGAAGCTTTCTTT. This sequence encodes CSARHSTGTEAFF.

This chain connects TRBV14 to TRBJ2-1; 7 nucleotides line up with TRBD2. The trim removed 3 bases at V and 4 bases at J, leaving 3 bases unmatched. This CDR3 has 14 residues. Germline V gene data show CDR1 as SGHDN and CDR2 as FVKESK. CDR3 sequence (DNA): TGTGCCAGCAGCCACACCGGGGGGTACAATGAGCAGTTCTTC. Amino acid sequence: CASSHTGGYNEQFF.

Only a few counts were recorded for this clonotype. This chain uses TRBV18 with TRBJ2-1, with a possible D match to TRBD2 (6 bases). Germline CDR1 and CDR2: KGHSH and LQKENI. The V end was cut by 6 bases, the J end by 5 bases, with 20 bases between. CDR3 length: 16 amino acids. As DNA, the CDR3 is TGTGCCAGCTCCCCATGGGGGGAGGCTCCCAACAATGAGCAGTTCTTC. Its translation is CASSPWGEAPNNEQFF.

This chain uses TRBV28 with TRBJ2-7; 12 nucleotides align to TRBD1. CDR1 is MDHEN, CDR2 SYDVKM, per germline. The J segment lost 3 bases and the V segment lost 3 bases, leaving 12 bases of the junction unmatched. CDR3 length: 18 amino acids. CDR3 sequence: CASSLGGGGQGAFYEQYF. CDR3 coding DNA: TGTGCCAGCAGTTTGGGGGGGGGGGGACAGGGGGCCTTCTACGAGCAGTACTTC.

This clonotype has a count of ten or more. The chain uses TRBV11-2 and TRBJ2-5; D unclear. This CDR3 comprises 14 residues. The ends were cut back, 0 bases at V and 1 base at J, with 6 bases in the middle. In germline, CDR1 is SGHAT, CDR2 FQNNGV. The CDR3 nucleotides are TGTGCCAGCAGCTTAGATCCGGGCCAAGAGACCCAGTACTTC. Protein: CASSLDPGQETQYF.

This clonotype was seen only a few times. This chain links TRBV30 with TRBJ2-7, with 8 bases fitting TRBD2. The CDR3 is made up of 15 amino acids. With 2 bases clipped from V and 3 bases from J, the junction kept 9 bases outside the gene matches. Germline loops: CDR1 GTSNPN, CDR2 SVGIG (reference sequence). The CDR3 sequence: CAWSISGSFHYEQYF. The DNA of the CDR3 is TGTGCCTGGAGTATAAGCGGGAGTTTCCACTACGAGCAGTACTTC.

This chain joins TRBV27 and TRBJ2-7; D is possibly TRBD1 or TRBD2 (5 bases each). The CDR3 is made up of 13 amino acids. The V end was cut by 2 bases, the J end by 6 bases, with 11 bases between. Germline values: CDR1 MNHEY, CDR2 SMNVEV (reference sequence). The CDR3 reads CASSLPPGTEQYF. CDR3 in DNA: TGTGCCAGCAGTTTACCGCCGGGGACCGAGCAGTACTTC.

This clonotype has just a few counts. The chain has TRBV28 and TRBJ2-1; no clear D. In germline, CDR1 is MDHEN, CDR2 SYDVKM. This CDR3 has 17 residues. Trimming took off 1 base at V and 0 bases at J, with 13 bases between the two ends. The chain's CDR3 is CASSLFLRQSSYNEQFF. The CDR3 DNA follows: TGTGCCAGCAGTTTATTCCTAAGGCAGAGCTCCTACAATGAGCAGTTCTTC.

The genes are TRBV6-1 and TRBJ1-1; TRBD1 is a possible D gene (6 bases). The V end lost 7 bases, the J end lost 1 base, and 16 bases lay between the germline ends. CDR3 length equals 15 residues. Germline CDR1 and CDR2: MNHNS and SASEGT. In nucleotides, the CDR3 is TGTGCCAGCATCAACGGGGGGGCCCAGAACACTGAAGCTTTCTTT. This gives the protein CASINGGAQNTEAFF.

This clonotype was picked up a small number of times. The gene calls are TRBV12-3 or TRBV12-4 and TRBJ1-2; no firm D call. CDR3 length: 12 residues. V was trimmed by 8 bases and J by 5 bases, leaving 12 bases between them. This chain's CDR3 is CASSHQRYGYTF. The CDR3 DNA is TGTGCCAGCTCGCACCAGAGGTATGGCTACACCTTC.

The chain has TRBV12-3 or TRBV12-4 and TRBJ2-2, with D tentatively TRBD2 (7 bases). Between the trimmed V and J ends, which lost 3 bases and 4 bases, there was a span of 9 bases. The CDR3 runs to 14 residues. CDR3 sequence reads: CASSFRGGTGELFF. The CDR3 DNA reads TGTGCCAGCAGTTTTAGGGGGGGCACCGGGGAGCTGTTTTTT.

In this sample, this clonotype turned up a few times. The V gene is TRBV30, the J gene TRBJ2-1, with TRBD2 matching 9 bases. CDR1 is GTSNPN and CDR2 is SVGIG in the germline V gene (reference sequence). The CDR3 has 13 residues. Unmatched junction bases numbered 5, after V lost 4 bases and J lost 7 bases. The CDR3, as DNA: TGTGCCTGGACTAGCGGGACGAGGAATGAGCAGTTCTTC. It translates to CAWTSGTRNEQFF.

This clonotype came up a few times. The V call is TRBV7-9, the J call TRBJ2-1; TRBD1 matches 8 bases. Per germline, CDR1 SEHNR and CDR2 FQNEAQ (reference sequence). The CDR3 has 17 amino acids. The V and J ends lost 5 bases and 8 bases, in that order; junction bases with no gene match: 17. The CDR3 protein is CASSLSLDRGGRHEQFF. As DNA, the CDR3 is TGTGCCAGCAGCCTTTCCCTCGACAGGGGTGGGCGCCATGAGCAGTTCTTC.

This chain joins TRBV3-1 and TRBJ1-3; unclear D gene. With 3 bases removed from V and 2 bases from J, the gap between germline ends came to 14 bases. The germline V gene has CDR1 LGHDT and CDR2 YNNKEL (reference sequence). The CDR3 is 16 residues long. CDR3 DNA sequence: TGTGCCAGCAGCCATTATGGGGAGAGGACTGGAAACACCATATATTTT. Encoded protein: CASSHYGERTGNTIYF.